This T cell receptor (beta chain) was recovered during a study of cytomegalovirus exposure and HLA in healthy donors. 60 Vbeta and 13 Jbeta primers were used in PCR. TCRdb keeps only in-frame clones here, not all; method: immunoSEQ multiplex PCR. The sample lists roughly 150,000 clones, 73% seen once, with approximately 5.1% in the top ten. The trim removed 6 bases at V and 5 bases at J, leaving 9 bases unmatched. The V gene's germline CDR1 is MNHEY and CDR2 SVGAGI. This CDR3 contains 15 residues. V gene TRBV6-5 combines with J gene TRBJ2-5, with 10 bases fitting TRBD1. This receptor was obtained from a young woman in good health and CMV-seropositive. Sequenced: PBMCs. CDR3 in DNA: TGTGCCAGCAGCCGCCGGGACAGGGGATCTGAGACCCAGTACTTC. It translates to CASSRRDRGSETQYF.